This TCR beta chain originates from a study of beta chain features in type 1 diabetes. The isolated RNA, all of it, was reverse transcribed, so expressed TCRB transcripts were what got sequenced. Profiled with immunoSEQ multiplex PCR; TCRdb holds only in-frame clones, not every one. Altogether about 210,000 clones are present, about 11% being singletons, with the ten largest covering 1% to 1.5%. The CDR3 has 13 residues. The germline gives CDR1 LNHNV, CDR2 YYDKDF (reference sequence). Between the trimmed V and J ends, which lost 0 bases and 7 bases, there was a span of 6 bases. This receptor was taken from a man aged 18 to 30 in good health. V is TRBV15 and J is TRBJ2-2; D unresolved. The sample was central memory CD4+ T cells from blood. CDR3 bases: TGTGCCACCAGCAGAGATTTGGGCGGGGAGCTGTTTTTT. It translates to CATSRDLGGELFF. The whole variable domain, filled in from reference TRBV15 and TRBJ2-2, reads DAMVIQNPRYQVTQFGKPVTLSCSQTLNHNVMYWYQQKSSQAPKLLFHYYDKDFNNEADTPDNFQSRRPNTSFCFLDIRSPGLGDTAMYLCATSRDLGGELFFGEGSRLTVL.